The sequence of this T cell receptor beta chain was determined in a study of cytomegalovirus exposure and HLA in healthy donors. The CDR3 extends over 14 amino acids. Germline V gene sequence: CDR1 SGHRS, CDR2 YFSETQ. The V segment lost 2 bases and the J segment 5 bases; nucleotides outside the gene matches: 4. In the PCR, 60 Vbeta and 13 Jbeta primers were used. Method: immunoSEQ multiplex PCR; TCRdb's copy keeps in-frame clones and lacks some. The table has fewer than 200,000 clones, roughly 80% seen once. The receptor was derived from a woman aged 18-29 years in good health and CMV-seronegative. This chain links TRBV5-1 with TRBJ2-5; 9 bases agree with TRBD1. The sequenced sample consisted of PBMCs. The CDR3 is CASSFSGQGETQYF. The CDR3 DNA follows: TGCGCCAGCAGCTTTTCCGGACAGGGGGAGACCCAGTACTTC.